A single T cell receptor beta chain is shown here with its context. Clones were sequenced by immunoSEQ multiplex PCR, and TCRdb holds only the in-frame ones, with some missing. The sample holds over 800,000 clones; roughly 92% are singletons and the top ten take under 30%. Germline assignment: CDR1 SGHKS and CDR2 YYEKEE (reference sequence). The trim removed 0 bases at V and 2 bases at J, leaving 16 bases unmatched. The length of the CDR3 is 19 residues. This sample was included in a study of shared clonotypes between healthy human individuals. CD45RO-negative, CCR7-positively selected cells formed the naive CD8 fraction, excluding terminally differentiated effector memory CD45RA+ cells.

Source material: naive CD8+ T cells sorted from blood. The V call is TRBV5-5, the J call TRBJ2-7, with 8 bases matching TRBD1. This clonotype was obtained from a man aged 25 to 40 in good health. This CDR3 is CASSLDPSDRGPPPYEQYF. In DNA, the CDR3 is TGTGCCAGCAGCTTGGACCCCTCCGACAGGGGACCCCCCCCCTACGAGCAGTACTTC.